The table lists the clone carrying this TCR beta chain with a few counts. Its antigen is undetermined. The data belong to a study of T cells after yellow fever vaccination. Study-wide points: After the booster, 96% of CD4 and about nine tenths of CD8 primary-response clones were re-detected.

Per the germline V gene, CDR1 is GTSNPN and CDR2 is SVGIG (reference sequence). The CDR3 is made up of 15 amino acids. V lost 3 bases to trimming and J lost 3 bases, with 18 bases between them. TCRdb processed the 5' RACE reads anew with MiXCR; each CDR3 protein has one entry. The table records 450,000 to 650,000 distinct CDR3 sequences, roughly 14% of them present only once. Sequencing used PBMCs, obtained on the day of the yellow fever booster vaccination. The TCR comes from a young man who received the YFV17D yellow fever vaccine. The chain recombines TRBV30 with TRBJ2-7; TRBD1 or TRBD2 may be the D gene (5 bases each). The CDR3 is CAWRLGTNRNYEQYF. As DNA, the CDR3 is TGTGCCTGGAGGCTAGGGACCAACCGAAACTACGAGCAGTACTTC.